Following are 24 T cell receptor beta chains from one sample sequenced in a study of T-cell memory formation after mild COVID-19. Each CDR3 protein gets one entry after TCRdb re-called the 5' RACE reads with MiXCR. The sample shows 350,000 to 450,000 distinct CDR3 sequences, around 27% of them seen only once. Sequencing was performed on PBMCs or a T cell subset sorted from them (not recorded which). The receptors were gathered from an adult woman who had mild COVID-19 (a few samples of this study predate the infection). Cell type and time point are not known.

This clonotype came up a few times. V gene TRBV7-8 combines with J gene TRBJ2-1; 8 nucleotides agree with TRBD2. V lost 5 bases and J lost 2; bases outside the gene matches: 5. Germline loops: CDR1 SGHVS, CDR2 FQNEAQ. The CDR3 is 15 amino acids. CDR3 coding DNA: TGTGCCAGCAGCATTACTAGCGGACCCTACAATGAGCAGTTCTTC. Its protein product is CASSITSGPYNEQFF.

CDR3 coding DNA: TGTGCCATCAGTGACCCAGGGGGCCTCCTCTACGAGCAGTACTTC. Protein: CAISDPGGLLYEQYF. V and J are TRBV10-3 and TRBJ2-7; 8 nucleotides line up with TRBD1. This CDR3 region has 15 residues. The ends lost 3 bases at V and 3 bases at J; junction bases unmatched: 7. Germline CDR1 is ENHRY and CDR2 is SYGVKD.

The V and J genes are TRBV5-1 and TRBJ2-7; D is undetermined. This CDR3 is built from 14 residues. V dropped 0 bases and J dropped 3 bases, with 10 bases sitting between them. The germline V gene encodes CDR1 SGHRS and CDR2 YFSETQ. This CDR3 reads CASSLAGLSYEQYF. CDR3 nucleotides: TGCGCCAGCAGCTTGGCGGGTCTGAGCTACGAGCAGTACTTC.

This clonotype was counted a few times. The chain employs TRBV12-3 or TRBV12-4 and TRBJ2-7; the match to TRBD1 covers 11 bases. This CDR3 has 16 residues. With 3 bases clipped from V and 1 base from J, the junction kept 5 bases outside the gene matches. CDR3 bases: TGTGCCAGCAGTTTTTCGGGACAGGGGGGGTCCTACGAGCAGTACTTC. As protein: CASSFSGQGGSYEQYF.

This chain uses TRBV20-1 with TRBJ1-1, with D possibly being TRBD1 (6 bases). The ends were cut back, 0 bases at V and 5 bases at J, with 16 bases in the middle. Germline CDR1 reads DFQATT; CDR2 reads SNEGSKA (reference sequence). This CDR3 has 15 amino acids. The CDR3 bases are TGCAGTGCTAGAGATTTGGGGGGCCCCTGGACTGAAGCTTTCTTT. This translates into CSARDLGGPWTEAFF.

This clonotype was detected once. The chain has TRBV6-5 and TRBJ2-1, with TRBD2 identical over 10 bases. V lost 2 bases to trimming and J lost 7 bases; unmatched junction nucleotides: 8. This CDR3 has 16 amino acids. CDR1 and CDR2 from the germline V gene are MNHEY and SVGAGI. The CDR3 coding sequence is TGTGCCAGCAGTTACGGGGCTAGCGGGAGCGGGAATGAGCAGTTCTTC. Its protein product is CASSYGASGSGNEQFF.

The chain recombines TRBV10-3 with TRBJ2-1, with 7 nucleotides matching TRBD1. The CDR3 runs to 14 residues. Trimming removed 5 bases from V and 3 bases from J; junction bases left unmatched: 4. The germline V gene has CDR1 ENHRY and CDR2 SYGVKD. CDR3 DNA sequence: TGTGCCATCAGTACAGGGGTTTTCTACAATGAGCAGTTCTTC. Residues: CAISTGVFYNEQFF.

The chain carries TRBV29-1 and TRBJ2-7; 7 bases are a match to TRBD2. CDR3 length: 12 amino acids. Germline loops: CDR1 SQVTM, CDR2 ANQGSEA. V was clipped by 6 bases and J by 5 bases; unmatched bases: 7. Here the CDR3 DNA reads TGCAGCGTCGGGGGGTCGGGGGACGAGCAGTACTTC. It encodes CSVGGSGDEQYF.

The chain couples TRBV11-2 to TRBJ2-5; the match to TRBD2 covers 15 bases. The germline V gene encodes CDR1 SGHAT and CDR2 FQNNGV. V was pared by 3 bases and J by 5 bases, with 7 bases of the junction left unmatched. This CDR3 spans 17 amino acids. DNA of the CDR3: TGTGCCAGCAGCTTGGGGGGGACTAGCGGGAGGAAGGAGACCCAGTACTTC. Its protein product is CASSLGGTSGRKETQYF.

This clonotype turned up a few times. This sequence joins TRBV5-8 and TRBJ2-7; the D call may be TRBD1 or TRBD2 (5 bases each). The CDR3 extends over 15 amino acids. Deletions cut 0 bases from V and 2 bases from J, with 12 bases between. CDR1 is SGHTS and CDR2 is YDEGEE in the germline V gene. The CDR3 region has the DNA TGTGCCAGCAGCTTGGGGGGGAGTCAGACCTACGAGCAGTACTTC. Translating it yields CASSLGGSQTYEQYF.

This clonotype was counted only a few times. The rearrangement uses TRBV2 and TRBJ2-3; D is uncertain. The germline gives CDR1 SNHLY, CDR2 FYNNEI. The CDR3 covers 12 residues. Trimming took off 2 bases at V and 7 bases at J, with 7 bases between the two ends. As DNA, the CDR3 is TGTGCCAGCAGTGAATCGGCGAATACGCAGTATTTT. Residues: CASSESANTQYF.

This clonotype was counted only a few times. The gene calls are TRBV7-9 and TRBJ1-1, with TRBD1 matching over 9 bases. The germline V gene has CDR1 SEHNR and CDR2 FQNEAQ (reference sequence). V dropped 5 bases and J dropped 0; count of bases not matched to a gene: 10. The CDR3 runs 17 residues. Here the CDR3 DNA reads TGTGCCAGCAGCGCCATGGACAGGGGCCTCATGAACACTGAAGCTTTCTTT. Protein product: CASSAMDRGLMNTEAFF. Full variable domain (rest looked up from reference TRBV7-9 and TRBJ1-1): DTGVSQNPRHKITKRGQNVTFRCDPISEHNRLYWYRQTLGQGPEFLTYFQNEAQLEKSRLLSDRFSAERPKGSFSTLEIQRTEQGDSAMYLCASSAMDRGLMNTEAFFGQGTRLTVV.

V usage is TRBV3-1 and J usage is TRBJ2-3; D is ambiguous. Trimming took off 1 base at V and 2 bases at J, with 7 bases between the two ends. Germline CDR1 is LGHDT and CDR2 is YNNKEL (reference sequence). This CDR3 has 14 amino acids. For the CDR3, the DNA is TGTGCCAGCAGCCAAGCCCAACCCACAGATACGCAGTATTTT. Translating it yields CASSQAQPTDTQYF.

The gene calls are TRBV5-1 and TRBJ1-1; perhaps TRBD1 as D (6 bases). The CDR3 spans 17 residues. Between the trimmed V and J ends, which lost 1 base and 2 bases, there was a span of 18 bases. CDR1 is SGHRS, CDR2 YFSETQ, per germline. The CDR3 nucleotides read TGCGCCAGCAGCTTGTACCCTTTGGCAGGGGATAACACTGAAGCTTTCTTT. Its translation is CASSLYPLAGDNTEAFF.

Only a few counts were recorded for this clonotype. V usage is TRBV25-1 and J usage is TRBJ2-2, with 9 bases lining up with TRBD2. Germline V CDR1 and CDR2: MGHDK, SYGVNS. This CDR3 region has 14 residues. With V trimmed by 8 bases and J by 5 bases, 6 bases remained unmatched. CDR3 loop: CASSSSGVTGELFF. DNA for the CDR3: TGTGCCAGCTCATCTAGCGGGGTTACCGGGGAGCTGTTTTTT.

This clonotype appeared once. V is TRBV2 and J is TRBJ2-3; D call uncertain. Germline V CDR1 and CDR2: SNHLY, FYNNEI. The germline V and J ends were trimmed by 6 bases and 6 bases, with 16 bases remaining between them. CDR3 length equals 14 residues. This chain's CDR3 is CASRDAPLGDTQYF. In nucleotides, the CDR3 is TGTGCCAGCAGGGACGCCCCCCTGGGGGATACGCAGTATTTT.

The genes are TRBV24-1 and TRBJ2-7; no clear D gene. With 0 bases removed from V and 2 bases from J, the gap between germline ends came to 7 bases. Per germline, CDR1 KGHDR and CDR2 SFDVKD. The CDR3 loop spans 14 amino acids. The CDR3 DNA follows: TGTGCCACCAGTGATTTGGGTCAGCCCTACGAGCAGTACTTC. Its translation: CATSDLGQPYEQYF.

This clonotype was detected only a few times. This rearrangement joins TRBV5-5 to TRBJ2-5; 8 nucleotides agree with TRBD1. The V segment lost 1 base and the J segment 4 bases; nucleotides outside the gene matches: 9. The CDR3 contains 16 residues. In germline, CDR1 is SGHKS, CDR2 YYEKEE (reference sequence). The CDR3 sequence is CASSLWDTGGGETQYF. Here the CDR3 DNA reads TGTGCCAGCAGCTTGTGGGACACAGGGGGAGGAGAGACCCAGTACTTC. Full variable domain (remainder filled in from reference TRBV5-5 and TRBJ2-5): DAGVTQSPTHLIKTRGQQVTLRCSPISGHKSVSWYQQVLGQGPQFIFQYYEKEERGRGNFPDRFSARQFPNYSSELNVNALLLGDSALYLCASSLWDTGGGETQYFGPGTRLLVL.

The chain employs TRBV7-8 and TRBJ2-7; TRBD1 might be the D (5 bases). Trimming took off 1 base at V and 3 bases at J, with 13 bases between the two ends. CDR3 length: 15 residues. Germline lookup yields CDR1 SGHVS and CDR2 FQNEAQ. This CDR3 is CASSLVSGQVYEQYF. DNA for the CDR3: TGTGCCAGCAGCTTAGTGTCCGGACAAGTCTACGAGCAGTACTTC.

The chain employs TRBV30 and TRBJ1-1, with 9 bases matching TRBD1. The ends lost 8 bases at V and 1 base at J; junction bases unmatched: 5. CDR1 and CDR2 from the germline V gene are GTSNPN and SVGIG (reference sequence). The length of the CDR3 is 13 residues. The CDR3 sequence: CAGWTGANTEAFF. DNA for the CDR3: TGTGCCGGATGGACAGGGGCGAACACTGAAGCTTTCTTT.

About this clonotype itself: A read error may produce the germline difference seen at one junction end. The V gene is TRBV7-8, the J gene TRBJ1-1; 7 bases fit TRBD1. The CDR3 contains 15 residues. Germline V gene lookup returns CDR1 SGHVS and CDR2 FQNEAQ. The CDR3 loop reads CPSSLGSQQGTEAFF. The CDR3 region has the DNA TGTCCCAGCAGCTTAGGCAGTCAACAGGGGACTGAAGCTTTCTTT.

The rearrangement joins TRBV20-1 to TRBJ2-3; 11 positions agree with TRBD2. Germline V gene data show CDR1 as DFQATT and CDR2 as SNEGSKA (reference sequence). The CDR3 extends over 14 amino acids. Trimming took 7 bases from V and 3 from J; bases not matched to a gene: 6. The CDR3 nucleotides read TGCAGTGTCCCACTAGCGGGAGTGACAGATACGCAGTATTTT. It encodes CSVPLAGVTDTQYF.

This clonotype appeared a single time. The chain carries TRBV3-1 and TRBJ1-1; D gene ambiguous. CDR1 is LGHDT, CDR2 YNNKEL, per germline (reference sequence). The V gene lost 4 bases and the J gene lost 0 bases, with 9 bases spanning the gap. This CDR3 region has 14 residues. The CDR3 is CASSPRAVNTEAFF. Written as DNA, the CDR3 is TGTGCCAGCAGCCCGCGGGCGGTGAACACTGAAGCTTTCTTT.

This chain's CDR3 is CASSYAYPVEGRDSPLHF. CDR3 coding DNA: TGTGCCAGCAGTTACGCGTACCCCGTAGAGGGGAGAGATTCACCCCTCCACTTT. The rearrangement uses TRBV6-5 and TRBJ1-6; a weak D match, TRBD1 (5 bases). V was pared by 2 bases and J by 8 bases, with 22 bases between. In germline, CDR1 is MNHEY, CDR2 SVGAGI. The CDR3 spans 18 residues.